Listed here are 28 T cell receptor beta chains from one sample, sequenced in a study of blood T cell repertoires in COVID-19. Sequenced by immunoSEQ multiplex PCR; TCRdb stores in-frame clones only, minus some. Of fewer than 300,000 clones in the sample, about 82% are singletons; the top ten hold more than 4.5%. Sequencing was performed on peripheral blood. The receptors stem from a man in his forties or fifties with active or convalescent COVID-19.

The chain combines TRBV5-4 with TRBJ2-1; 12 bases fit TRBD2. This CDR3 spans 16 amino acids. V lost 0 bases to trimming and J lost 9 bases; unmatched junction nucleotides: 7. CDR1 is SGHNT, CDR2 YYREEE, per germline (reference sequence). CDR3 DNA sequence: TGTGCCAGCAGCTTGGACCTAGCGGGAGGGCTTCGTGAGCAGTTCTTC. As protein: CASSLDLAGGLREQFF.

The chain uses TRBV19 and TRBJ1-4; unclear D gene. The germline CDR1 and CDR2 sequences are LNHDA and SQIVND (reference sequence). V gave up 4 bases and J gave up 4 bases, with 13 bases separating them. The CDR3 extends over 15 amino acids. The CDR3 sequence: CASSSPRGNNEKLFF. CDR3 nucleotides: TGTGCCAGTAGTAGCCCCCGGGGAAATAATGAAAAACTGTTTTTT.

V and J are TRBV25-1 and TRBJ1-1; no definite D call. This CDR3 comprises 14 residues. V shed 3 bases and J shed 3 bases, with 11 bases lying between them. Germline V CDR1 and CDR2: MGHDK, SYGVNS. CDR3 protein: CASSDPLRYTEAFF. CDR3 nucleotides: TGTGCCAGCAGTGACCCCCTCAGGTACACTGAAGCTTTCTTT.

This clone turned up a few times. The chain uses TRBV23-1 and TRBJ2-1; 10 nucleotides align to TRBD2. TRBV23-1 is filed as an ORF, its function uncertain. The CDR3 loop spans 22 amino acids. The V and J ends lost 1 base and 0 bases, in that order; junction bases with no gene match: 18. The CDR3 loop reads CASSQCSRLAGVSRSSYNEQFF. In nucleotides, the CDR3 is TGCGCCAGCAGTCAATGTAGCCGGCTAGCGGGAGTCTCGAGGAGCTCCTACAATGAGCAGTTCTTC.

The chain combines TRBV7-9 with TRBJ1-6; D unclear. There are 12 residues in the CDR3. The germline CDR1 and CDR2 sequences are SEHNR and FQNEAQ (reference sequence). V lost 5 bases to trimming and J lost 11 bases, with 10 bases between them. CDR3 DNA: TGTGCCAGCAGCCTGCCCGAGGCACCCCTCCACTTT. Translation: CASSLPEAPLHF.

The rearrangement joins TRBV29-1 to TRBJ2-7; D may be TRBD1 (6 bases). The V end was cut by 2 bases, the J end by 9 bases, with 14 bases between. This CDR3 has 12 residues. Germline V gene lookup returns CDR1 SQVTM and CDR2 ANQGSEA. The CDR3, as DNA: TGCAGCGTTGAACTCAGGGGTTCAATGCAGTACTTC. This translates into CSVELRGSMQYF.

V gene TRBV30 combines with J gene TRBJ2-7; maybe TRBD2 (6 bases). With 4 bases removed from V and 0 bases from J, the gap between germline ends came to 13 bases. This CDR3 has 14 residues. CDR1 is GTSNPN, CDR2 SVGIG, per germline (reference sequence). The CDR3 loop is CAWKAGGTSYEQYF. The CDR3, as DNA: TGTGCCTGGAAAGCGGGCGGGACCTCCTACGAGCAGTACTTC.

The chain recombines TRBV5-6 with TRBJ1-3, with unresolved D. Trimming pared 2 bases from V and 2 bases from J, leaving 5 bases between. This CDR3 is built from 13 residues. The V gene's germline CDR1 is SGHDT and CDR2 YYEEEE. As DNA, the CDR3 is TGTGCCAGCAGCTTCTCTGCTGGAAACACCATATATTTT. As protein: CASSFSAGNTIYF.

This clone came up a few times. The V and J genes are TRBV6-1 and TRBJ1-5; D gene unclear. The CDR3 spans 13 residues. V was shortened by 3 bases and J by 4 bases, with 7 bases between the two germline ends. From germline, CDR1 is MNHNS and CDR2 SASEGT. CDR3 nucleotide sequence: TGTGCCAGCAGTGACAGTCCAAATCAGCCCCAGCATTTT. Its translation is CASSDSPNQPQHF.

The chain recombines TRBV7-2 with TRBJ2-7, with TRBD2 matching over 10 bases. The CDR3 is 16 residues long. Germline V gene data show CDR1 as SGHTA and CDR2 as FQGNSA. J was trimmed by 3 bases and V by 1 base; bases with no gene match: 6. This CDR3 reads CASSLGTSGGGYEQYF. CDR3 coding DNA: TGTGCCAGCAGCTTAGGGACTAGCGGAGGGGGCTACGAGCAGTACTTC.

The chain has TRBV24-1 and TRBJ1-1; no definite D call. CDR3 length equals 13 residues. Germline-derived CDR1 and CDR2 are KGHDR and SFDVKD. Trimming removed 1 base from V and 5 bases from J, with 7 bases in between. The CDR3 reads CATSDFEETEAFF. DNA for the CDR3: TGTGCCACCAGTGATTTCGAGGAGACTGAAGCTTTCTTT.

This clone was counted once. The chain uses TRBV5-5 and TRBJ2-7; 9 bases are shared with TRBD1. Germline V lookup: CDR1 SGHKS, CDR2 YYEKEE (reference sequence). This CDR3 spans 15 amino acids. V dropped 3 bases and J dropped 5; count of bases not matched to a gene: 9. In DNA, the CDR3 is TGTGCCAGCAGCTCCCCGGGACAGGGAACCCACGAGCAGTACTTC. It codes for CASSSPGQGTHEQYF.

The chain has TRBV27 and TRBJ2-5, with 11 bases aligning to TRBD1. The J segment lost 5 bases and the V segment lost 4 bases, leaving 9 bases of the junction unmatched. The CDR3 extends over 16 amino acids. Germline V gene data show CDR1 as MNHEY and CDR2 as SMNVEV (reference sequence). The DNA for the CDR3 is TGTGCCAGCAGTTCAGCCGGACAGGGGGCGTGGGAGACCCAGTACTTC. Its protein product is CASSSAGQGAWETQYF.

The gene calls are TRBV3-1 (or the pseudogene TRBV3-2) and TRBJ2-1, with a possible D match to TRBD1 (6 bases). Trimming pared 1 base from V and 13 bases from J, leaving 8 bases between. The CDR3 totals 11 residues. Germline V gene data show CDR1 as LGHDT and CDR2 as YNNKEL (reference sequence). The CDR3, as DNA: TGTGCCAGCAGCCAAGCAGGGGAACAGTTCTTC. Protein product: CASSQAGEQFF.

The chain combines TRBV5-1 with TRBJ1-1; maybe TRBD1 (5 bases). Trimming took off 2 bases at V and 2 bases at J, with 10 bases between the two ends. Germline CDR1 reads SGHRS; CDR2 reads YFSETQ. The CDR3 has 14 residues. The CDR3 nucleotides read TGCGCCAGCAGCTTTATCGACAGAAACACTGAAGCTTTCTTT. Translating it yields CASSFIDRNTEAFF.

J is TRBJ1-2 and V is TRBV4-1; 9 bases line up with TRBD1. This CDR3 has 15 residues. The V and J ends lost 1 base and 1 base, in that order; junction bases with no gene match: 1. Germline lookup yields CDR1 MGHRA and CDR2 YSYEKL. CDR3 region: CASSQGTGDNYGYTF. The CDR3 bases are TGCGCCAGCAGCCAAGGGACAGGGGATAACTATGGCTACACCTTC.

The rearrangement joins TRBV4-2 to TRBJ1-2; D is unresolved. The germline gives CDR1 LGHNA, CDR2 YNFKEQ. With 1 base removed from V and 0 bases from J, the gap between germline ends came to 9 bases. This CDR3 spans 15 amino acids. CDR3 amino acids: CASSQALIANYGYTF. CDR3 nucleotide sequence: TGTGCCAGCAGCCAAGCCCTTATTGCTAACTATGGCTACACCTTC.

This rearrangement joins TRBV3-1 (or the pseudogene TRBV3-2) to TRBJ2-7; a weak D match, TRBD2 (6 bases). This CDR3 spans 14 amino acids. From germline, CDR1 is LGHDT and CDR2 YNNKEL (reference sequence). V lost 1 base to trimming and J lost 2 bases, with 9 bases between them. The CDR3 bases are TGTGCCAGCAGCCAAGGGCGCGGGGCCTACGAGCAGTACTTC. Translated: CASSQGRGAYEQYF.

The V gene is TRBV12-3 or TRBV12-4, the J gene TRBJ2-1; tentatively, D is TRBD2 (6 bases). V was cut by 7 bases and J by 8 bases, with 12 bases left in between. This CDR3 is 12 amino acids long. The CDR3 nucleotides read TGTGCCAGCACCAAGGAGGGGTATGAGCAGTTCTTC. Amino acids: CASTKEGYEQFF.

This clone has at least ten counts. The chain joins TRBV27 to TRBJ1-1; D is possibly TRBD1 (6 bases). CDR1 MNHEY and CDR2 SMNVEV come from the germline V gene (reference sequence). The CDR3 runs 15 residues. V gave up 6 bases and J gave up 1 base, with 15 bases separating them. This CDR3 reads CASSDPTGANTEAFF. The CDR3 DNA is TGTGCCAGCAGCGATCCGACAGGAGCGAACACTGAAGCTTTCTTT.

This chain joins TRBV5-4 and TRBJ2-7; 12 bases agree with TRBD2. The V and J ends lost 4 bases and 0 bases, in that order; junction bases with no gene match: 5. The CDR3 loop spans 16 amino acids. Germline V gives CDR1 SGHNT, CDR2 YYREEE (reference sequence). The CDR3 loop is CASSLGLAGSSYEQYF. As DNA, the CDR3 is TGTGCCAGCAGCCTAGGACTAGCGGGGAGCTCCTACGAGCAGTACTTC.

The gene calls are TRBV3-1 (or the pseudogene TRBV3-2) and TRBJ2-7, with 10 bases aligning to TRBD2. Unmatched junction bases numbered 12, after V lost 6 bases and J lost 7 bases. From germline, CDR1 is LGHDT and CDR2 YNNKEL (reference sequence). The CDR3 is made up of 15 amino acids. In nucleotides, the CDR3 is TGTGCCAGCAGTCTAGCGGGAGATAAGCGCGGGGAGCAGTACTTC. The encoded protein is CASSLAGDKRGEQYF.

V and J are TRBV18 and TRBJ1-6; D perhaps matches TRBD1 (5 bases). CDR3 size: 12 residues. The germline CDR1 and CDR2 sequences are KGHSH and LQKENI. With 8 bases removed from V and 8 bases from J, the gap between germline ends came to 10 bases. DNA for the CDR3: TGTGCCAGCAGGCAGGGCGATTCACCCCTCCACTTT. Translation: CASRQGDSPLHF.

The V gene is TRBV24-1, the J gene TRBJ1-1; no firm D call. This CDR3 has 13 amino acids. The germline V and J ends were trimmed by 8 bases and 1 base, with 10 bases remaining between them. CDR1 and CDR2 from the germline V gene are KGHDR and SFDVKD. The CDR3 region has the DNA TGTGCCACCACCCAAGGGAGGAACACTGAAGCTTTCTTT. Translating it yields CATTQGRNTEAFF.

The chain employs TRBV5-1 and TRBJ2-7; D gene unclear. CDR1 and CDR2 from the germline V gene are SGHRS and YFSETQ. Trimming stripped 0 bases from V and 0 bases from J, with 7 bases between. The CDR3 is made up of 14 amino acids. The CDR3 reads CASSLGANSYEQYF. The CDR3 bases are TGCGCCAGCAGCTTGGGAGCTAACTCCTACGAGCAGTACTTC.

The chain combines TRBV4-1 with TRBJ2-1; 10 nucleotides agree with TRBD2. Germline CDR1 is MGHRA and CDR2 is YSYEKL. This CDR3 spans 17 amino acids. V gave up 0 bases and J gave up 7 bases; unmatched junction bases: 9. The CDR3: CASSQDLTSGKGNEQFF. In DNA, the CDR3 is TGCGCCAGCAGCCAAGATCTAACTAGCGGGAAGGGGAATGAGCAGTTCTTC.

This clone was counted a few times. This chain links TRBV23-1 with TRBJ2-7; TRBD2 matches 12 bases. TRBV23-1 is given ORF status, its function remaining uncertain. J was trimmed by 2 bases and V by 4 bases; bases with no gene match: 6. The CDR3 is made up of 16 amino acids. CDR3 sequence reads: CASSPLAGGPAYEQYF. The CDR3 DNA reads as TGCGCCAGCAGTCCCCTAGCGGGGGGGCCAGCCTACGAGCAGTACTTC.

In the case of this clone: This same CDR3 is encoded by further DNA sequences in the sample. This rearrangement joins TRBV7-2 to TRBJ1-5; D might be TRBD1 (6 bases). The CDR3 runs to 14 residues. V was cut by 5 bases and J by 3 bases, with 11 bases left in between. Germline lookup yields CDR1 SGHTA and CDR2 FQGNSA. The CDR3 DNA is TGTGCCAGCAGCCTACAGGGATCCAATCAGCCCCAGCATTTT. It codes for CASSLQGSNQPQHF.